A single sample gave rise to the 32 T cell receptor beta chains below, sequenced in a study of blood T cell repertoires in COVID-19. Assay used: immunoSEQ multiplex PCR; TCRdb lists only in-frame clones, some missing. The sample contains about 350,000 clones, 70% to 90% of which appear only once. The sequenced sample consisted of peripheral blood. The receptors derive from a woman in her fifties or sixties with COVID-19, enrolled during active disease.

The chain links TRBV2 to TRBJ1-4; TRBD1 matches at 7 bases. CDR1 is SNHLY, CDR2 FYNNEI, per germline. The V gene end was trimmed by 2 bases and the J gene end by 5 bases; junction bases not matched to a gene: 5. The CDR3 contains 15 residues. Here the CDR3 DNA reads TGTGCCAGCAGTGAATTCGGACAGGAGAATGAAAAACTGTTTTTT. This sequence encodes CASSEFGQENEKLFF. The full variable domain, in which reference TRBV2 and TRBJ1-4 provide the parts outside the CDR3, is EPEVTQTPSHQVTQMGQEVILRCVPISNHLYFYWYRQILGQKVEFLVSFYNNEISEKSEIFDDQFSVERPDGSNFTLKIRSTKLEDSAMYFCASSEFGQENEKLFFGSGTQLSVL.

The CDR3 bases are TGCGCCAGCAGCCCGGATGTAGGACAGGGGAATTCACCCCTCCACTTT. Amino acids: CASSPDVGQGNSPLHF. The rearrangement links TRBV5-1 to TRBJ1-6, with 9 bases that match TRBD1. CDR3 size: 16 residues. The germline gives CDR1 SGHRS, CDR2 YFSETQ. The J segment lost 7 bases and the V segment lost 4 bases, leaving 9 bases of the junction unmatched.

V usage is TRBV28 and J usage is TRBJ2-7; tentatively, D is TRBD1 (7 bases). CDR3 length equals 19 residues. With 6 bases removed from V and 0 bases from J, the gap between germline ends came to 27 bases. CDR1 MDHEN and CDR2 SYDVKM come from the germline V gene. The CDR3 region has the DNA TGTGCCAGCAGCCCTTCCGCTACACAGGGGACTTTTGGCTCCTACGAGCAGTACTTC. It encodes CASSPSATQGTFGSYEQYF.

The DNA of the CDR3 is TGTGCCAGTAGTATGGACAGGGGATACAATGAGCAGTTCTTC. This translates into CASSMDRGYNEQFF. The V gene is TRBV19, the J gene TRBJ2-1; 9 positions agree with TRBD1. J gave up 4 bases and V 3 bases, and 1 base lay outside the gene matches. Germline lookup yields CDR1 LNHDA and CDR2 SQIVND (reference sequence). The CDR3 spans 14 residues.

J is TRBJ1-4 and V is TRBV30; D may be TRBD1 (5 bases). V gave up 3 bases and J gave up 0 bases, with 8 bases separating them. CDR1 is GTSNPN, CDR2 SVGIG, per germline (reference sequence). This CDR3 is 14 amino acids long. In DNA, the CDR3 is TGTGCCTGGAGGGGGCTCTCAACTAATGAAAAACTGTTTTTT. Translating gives CAWRGLSTNEKLFF.

This chain joins TRBV27 and TRBJ1-2, with D possibly TRBD1 on 6 matching bases. The V end was cut by 8 bases, the J end by 4 bases, with 14 bases between. This CDR3 contains 13 residues. CDR1 is MNHEY and CDR2 is SMNVEV in the germline V gene (reference sequence). CDR3 sequence (DNA): TGTGCCAGCCGTGTCCAGGGGACCTATGGCTACACCTTC. This encodes CASRVQGTYGYTF.

The genes are TRBV19 and TRBJ2-2, with 12 bases matching TRBD2. Germline loops: CDR1 LNHDA, CDR2 SQIVND (reference sequence). CDR3 length: 15 amino acids. J lost 6 bases, V lost 5 bases, and 4 bases had no gene match. The CDR3 nucleotides are TGTGCCAGTAGTTTTCTAGCGGGGGGGCCCGGGGAGCTGTTTTTT. Translating it yields CASSFLAGGPGELFF.

The rearrangement links TRBV12-3 or TRBV12-4 to TRBJ2-1; a weak D match, TRBD1 (5 bases). This CDR3 comprises 13 residues. The V end was cut by 5 bases, the J end by 9 bases, with 14 bases between. This chain's CDR3 is CASSRVLGVEQFF. As DNA, the CDR3 is TGTGCCAGCAGTAGAGTCCTAGGGGTTGAGCAGTTCTTC.

The chain has TRBV6-5 and TRBJ2-1; 8 bases match TRBD2. The CDR3 consists of 13 residues. V gave up 5 bases and J gave up 7 bases; unmatched junction bases: 4. Germline V gene lookup returns CDR1 MNHEY and CDR2 SVGAGI. The CDR3 sequence: CASSPGGANEQFF. DNA for the CDR3: TGTGCCAGCAGTCCCGGGGGGGCGAATGAGCAGTTCTTC.

This sequence joins TRBV19 and TRBJ1-4; no reliable D call. The germline gives CDR1 LNHDA, CDR2 SQIVND (reference sequence). Trimming cost V 5 bases and J 1 base, with 14 bases left between them. The CDR3 is made up of 16 amino acids. CDR3 DNA: TGTGCCAGTAGTCCCCGACAAGACCAAACTAATGAAAAACTGTTTTTT. It specifies CASSPRQDQTNEKLFF.

V and J are TRBV15 and TRBJ2-7; 7 nucleotides line up with TRBD1. The CDR3 spans 17 residues. V was pared by 0 bases and J by 5 bases, with 13 bases of the junction left unmatched. Germline V gene sequence: CDR1 LNHNV, CDR2 YYDKDF (reference sequence). The CDR3 DNA reads TGTGCCACCAGCAGAGAGATCGAAAACAGGGGTGATCACGAGCAGTACTTC. Translating it yields CATSREIENRGDHEQYF.

The rearrangement links TRBV27 to TRBJ2-4; weak D call: TRBD2 (6 bases). Trimming took 1 base from V and 1 from J, leaving 8 bases between them. This CDR3 has 15 residues. Germline V gene sequence: CDR1 MNHEY, CDR2 SMNVEV (reference sequence). Written as DNA, the CDR3 is TGTGCCAGCAGTTTATGGGGGGAGGCCAAAAACATTCAGTACTTC. This gives the protein CASSLWGEAKNIQYF.

The chain recombines TRBV7-2 with TRBJ1-1, with D perhaps matching TRBD1 (5 bases). Germline lookup yields CDR1 SGHTA and CDR2 FQGNSA. The CDR3 sequence is 15 residues long. Trimming took off 2 bases at V and 1 base at J, with 11 bases between the two ends. DNA for the CDR3: TGTGCCAGCAGCTTATTGTGGCAGGGGAACACTGAAGCTTTCTTT. This encodes CASSLLWQGNTEAFF.

The V and J genes are TRBV2 and TRBJ2-1, with 11 positions matching TRBD2. There are 15 residues in the CDR3. Losses at the gene ends were 8 bases for V and 3 bases for J; bases not matched to a gene: 6. From germline, CDR1 is SNHLY and CDR2 FYNNEI. The CDR3 reads CASGLLAGDYNEQFF. DNA of the CDR3: TGTGCCAGCGGGTTACTAGCGGGGGACTACAATGAGCAGTTCTTC.

This clone appeared once. The CDR3 DNA reads as TGTGCCAGCAGCCAGCTTGACAGGGGGCGGGATACGCAGTATTTT. Residues: CASSQLDRGRDTQYF. The V gene is TRBV3-1 (or the pseudogene TRBV3-2), the J gene TRBJ2-3, with 10 bases matching TRBD1. This CDR3 is built from 15 residues. V lost 3 bases and J lost 6; bases outside the gene matches: 6. CDR1 and CDR2 from the germline V gene are LGHDT and YNNKEL (reference sequence).

This clone has a single count. This chain joins TRBV27 and TRBJ1-1; D is ambiguous. The germline V gene encodes CDR1 MNHEY and CDR2 SMNVEV (reference sequence). The CDR3 spans 14 residues. V lost 5 bases, J lost 8 bases, and 18 bases lay in between. CDR3 residues: CASSVRWAAGEAFF. In DNA, the CDR3 is TGTGCCAGCAGTGTGCGTTGGGCGGCGGGCGAAGCTTTCTTT.

V usage is TRBV3-1 (or the pseudogene TRBV3-2) and J usage is TRBJ2-5, with 15 bases fitting TRBD2. The CDR3 totals 19 residues. Germline V gene data show CDR1 as LGHDT and CDR2 as YNNKEL (reference sequence). V lost 1 base, J lost 3 bases, and 9 bases stayed unmatched. The CDR3 reads CASSQGGTSGGPEKETQYF. CDR3 nucleotide sequence: TGTGCCAGCAGCCAAGGTGGGACTAGCGGGGGGCCAGAAAAAGAGACCCAGTACTTC.

The V gene is TRBV18, the J gene TRBJ1-2, with 7 bases fitting TRBD1. The germline gives CDR1 KGHSH, CDR2 LQKENI. The V gene end was trimmed by 3 bases and the J gene end by 6 bases; junction bases not matched to a gene: 4. CDR3 size: 13 residues. The CDR3 sequence: CASSPDRVNGYTF. The CDR3 DNA reads TGTGCCAGCTCACCTGACAGGGTCAATGGCTACACCTTC.

This clone appeared once. Other DNA sequences in the same sample also yield this CDR3. The chain couples TRBV18 to TRBJ2-5; 7 bases align to TRBD2. J gave up 2 bases and V 4 bases, and 4 bases lay outside the gene matches. CDR3 length equals 14 residues. Germline CDR1 and CDR2: KGHSH and LQKENI. The CDR3 here is CASSLGRGQETQYF. DNA for the CDR3: TGTGCCAGCTCACTTGGGCGGGGGCAAGAGACCCAGTACTTC.

This clone has just one count. CDR3 bases: TGTGCCAGCAGCCAGAGCGGGGGGATAAACACCGGGGAGCTGTTTTTT. Translating it yields CASSQSGGINTGELFF. This chain links TRBV13 with TRBJ2-2; 9 bases line up with TRBD2. Germline assignment: CDR1 PRHDT and CDR2 FYEKMQ (reference sequence). The CDR3 contains 16 residues. With 5 bases clipped from V and 2 bases from J, the junction kept 6 bases outside the gene matches.

The genes are TRBV4-1 and TRBJ2-3; TRBD2 matches at 13 bases. After removal of 6 bases from V and 5 bases from J, the junction contained 8 bases not matched to a gene. Germline CDR1 and CDR2: MGHRA and YSYEKL. The CDR3 has 16 amino acids. The CDR3 DNA follows: TGCGCCAGCAGGGTAACTAGCGGGGGGGCCGAAGATACGCAGTATTTT. Protein product: CASRVTSGGAEDTQYF.

As for this clone: Other DNA sequences in this sample translate to the same CDR3. The V gene is TRBV9, the J gene TRBJ1-2; D might be TRBD1 (5 bases). The CDR3 has 13 amino acids. Trimming removed 7 bases from V and 0 bases from J, with 10 bases in between. Germline V gives CDR1 SGDLS, CDR2 YYNGEE. The CDR3 region is CASSPGANYGYTF. The CDR3 nucleotides are TGTGCCAGCTCTCCGGGGGCTAACTATGGCTACACCTTC.

The V gene is TRBV10-3, the J gene TRBJ1-2; a weak D match, TRBD1 (6 bases). CDR1 ENHRY and CDR2 SYGVKD come from the germline V gene. V lost 5 bases and J 8 bases, leaving 18 bases between the germline ends. The CDR3 length is 14 residues. The CDR3, as DNA: TGTGCCATCAGTACCTCCGGGACAAACATCGGCTACACCTTC. This codes for CAISTSGTNIGYTF.

The rearrangement joins TRBV11-2 to TRBJ1-5, with 7 bases identical to TRBD1. The V segment lost 5 bases and the J segment 3 bases; nucleotides outside the gene matches: 7. CDR1 SGHAT and CDR2 FQNNGV come from the germline V gene. The CDR3 has 15 residues. The CDR3 here is CASSLTGQPNQPQHF. CDR3 in DNA: TGTGCCAGCAGCCTGACGGGACAGCCCAATCAGCCCCAGCATTTT. Full variable domain (rest looked up from reference TRBV11-2 and TRBJ1-5): EAGVAQSPRYKIIEKRQSVAFWCNPISGHATLYWYQQILGQGPKLLIQFQNNGVVDDSQLPKDRFSAERLKGVDSTLKIQPAKLEDSAVYLCASSLTGQPNQPQHFGDGTRLSIL.

This sequence joins TRBV4-1 and TRBJ2-2; 10 positions agree with TRBD1. After removal of 0 bases from V and 3 bases from J, the junction contained 7 bases not matched to a gene. Germline CDR1 MGHRA, CDR2 YSYEKL. The CDR3 sequence is 18 residues long. CDR3 loop: CASSQEGRGTGDTGELFF. CDR3 nucleotide sequence: TGCGCCAGCAGCCAAGAGGGGCGGGGGACAGGGGACACCGGGGAGCTGTTTTTT.

This chain joins TRBV11-3 and TRBJ2-7, with 8 bases matching TRBD1. CDR1 and CDR2 (germline): SGHNT, YENEEA. The CDR3 is 16 residues long. With V trimmed by 3 bases and J by 0 bases, 7 bases remained unmatched. As DNA, the CDR3 is TGTGCCAGCAGCTTGGAACAGGGGGGAGGCTCCTACGAGCAGTACTTC. Amino acid sequence: CASSLEQGGGSYEQYF.

V gene TRBV6-4 combines with J gene TRBJ1-2; 10 nucleotides align to TRBD1. Unmatched junction bases numbered 1, after V lost 2 bases and J lost 1 base. There are 15 residues in the CDR3. From germline, CDR1 is MRHNA and CDR2 SNTAGT. The CDR3 region is CASSDRTGGNYGYTF. CDR3 sequence (DNA): TGTGCCAGCAGTGACCGGACAGGGGGTAACTATGGCTACACCTTC.

The CDR3 DNA is TGTGCCAGCAGTCCCCTATCAGGGGAAAAACTGTTTTTT. It translates to CASSPLSGEKLFF. The chain has TRBV6-5 and TRBJ1-4, with D tentatively TRBD1 (5 bases). V lost 5 bases and J lost 8, with 12 bases in between. The CDR3 covers 13 residues. The germline V gene encodes CDR1 MNHEY and CDR2 SVGAGI.

This clone appeared a single time. At the DNA level, this CDR3 is encoded by other sequences in the same sample as well. J is TRBJ1-3 and V is TRBV19; D may be TRBD1 (6 bases). Trimming took 3 bases from V and 0 from J, leaving 9 bases between them. Germline V gene lookup returns CDR1 LNHDA and CDR2 SQIVND (reference sequence). The CDR3 sequence is 15 residues long. The CDR3 DNA reads TGTGCCAGTAGTATCAGGGGCTCCTCTGGAAACACCATATATTTT. Protein sequence: CASSIRGSSGNTIYF.

The genes are TRBV9 and TRBJ2-5; 7 bases are shared with TRBD2. The CDR3 spans 14 residues. The V and J ends lost 7 bases and 2 bases, in that order; junction bases with no gene match: 8. Germline CDR1 reads SGDLS; CDR2 reads YYNGEE. The CDR3 nucleotides read TGTGCCAGCGCCAATGGCGGGGGACAAGAGACCCAGTACTTC. Translating gives CASANGGGQETQYF.

The gene calls are TRBV5-1 and TRBJ1-1; D possibly corresponds to TRBD1 (6 bases). This CDR3 region has 15 residues. V was trimmed by 4 bases and J by 4 bases, leaving 17 bases between them. The germline gives CDR1 SGHRS, CDR2 YFSETQ. The CDR3 region is CASSPSHRETTEAFF. In nucleotides, the CDR3 is TGCGCCAGCAGCCCTTCCCACAGGGAAACCACTGAAGCTTTCTTT. The full variable domain, rest sourced from reference TRBV5-1 and TRBJ1-1, is KAGVTQTPRYLIKTRGQQVTLSCSPISGHRSVSWYQQTPGQGLQFLFEYFSETQRNKGNFPGRFSGRQFSNSRSEMNVSTLELGDSALYLCASSPSHRETTEAFFGQGTRLTVV.

V gene TRBV2 combines with J gene TRBJ1-1; 7 bases fit TRBD1. Germline trimming cut 6 bases from V and 1 base from J; bases unmatched to any gene: 5. The CDR3 runs 14 residues. Germline CDR1 is SNHLY and CDR2 is FYNNEI. CDR3: CASRRTGTNTEAFF. DNA of the CDR3: TGTGCCAGCAGAAGGACAGGTACGAACACTGAAGCTTTCTTT.